This record covers a single TCR beta chain. Its antigen is unidentified. Clones were read by immunoSEQ multiplex PCR, and TCRdb kept only the in-frame ones, dropping some. Among 140,000 to 150,000 clones listed, about 93% were seen once. The data derive from a study of T cell responses to AZD1222 COVID-19 vaccine. Notes on the study in general: Spike-specific TCR breadth rose after two AZD1222 doses, and depth rose as well.

This CDR3 is 15 amino acids long. Germline CDR1 is SGHTS and CDR2 is YDEGEE. V gave up 0 bases and J gave up 3 bases; unmatched junction bases: 4. Sequencing used peripheral blood, obtained on day 0 of MenACWY control vaccination. The receptor's source is an adult in good health. The chain recombines TRBV5-8 with TRBJ2-7; 9 bases are shared with TRBD1. CDR3 in amino acids: CASSLGGTGIYEQYF. The CDR3 coding sequence is TGTGCCAGCAGCTTGGGCGGGACAGGGATCTACGAGCAGTACTTC.